Shown below are 32 T cell receptor beta chains from a single sample sequenced in a study of blood T cell repertoires in COVID-19. Assay: immunoSEQ multiplex PCR; the TCRdb copy retains only in-frame clones and omits some. Of approximately 99,000 clones in the sample, 80% to 85% were seen once. Sequencing was carried out using peripheral blood. These receptors were obtained from a man between 65 and 80 years old with active or convalescent COVID-19.

This clone was seen just once. V usage is TRBV11-1 and J usage is TRBJ1-1, with D unresolved. The CDR3 loop spans 15 amino acids. From germline, CDR1 is SGHAT and CDR2 FQDESV (reference sequence). V lost 2 bases and J lost 3, with 13 bases in between. CDR3 in amino acids: CASSLSFRGDTEAFF. In nucleotides, the CDR3 is TGTGCCAGCAGCTTATCCTTTCGTGGAGACACTGAAGCTTTCTTT.

V usage is TRBV11-2 and J usage is TRBJ2-3, with unresolved D. Germline CDR1 is SGHAT and CDR2 is FQNNGV. This CDR3 contains 12 residues. With 5 bases removed from V and 2 bases from J, the gap between germline ends came to 5 bases. The CDR3 nucleotides are TGTGCCAGCAGCCCCAACACAGATACGCAGTATTTT. Translated, it gives CASSPNTDTQYF.

This chain links TRBV7-2 with TRBJ2-3, with a tentative D call TRBD2 (6 bases). Germline V gene sequence: CDR1 SGHTA, CDR2 FQGNSA. This CDR3 has 12 amino acids. V was trimmed by 5 bases and J by 8 bases, leaving 11 bases between them. The chain's CDR3 is CASSVLAPTQYF. For the CDR3, the DNA is TGTGCCAGCAGCGTACTAGCACCTACGCAGTATTTT. Full variable domain (outside the CDR3, taken from reference TRBV7-2 and TRBJ2-3): GAGVSQSPSNKVTEKGKDVELRCDPISGHTALYWYRQSLGQGLEFLIYFQGNSAPDKSGLPSDRFSAERTGGSVSTLTIQRTQQEDSAVYLCASSVLAPTQYFGPGTRLTVL.

The chain has TRBV14 and TRBJ1-4, with D unresolved. Per germline, CDR1 SGHDN and CDR2 FVKESK. V lost 0 bases, J lost 5 bases, and 10 bases lay in between. The CDR3 sequence is 15 residues long. The CDR3 sequence: CASSQDFGGNEKLFF. The CDR3 coding sequence is TGTGCCAGCAGCCAAGATTTCGGAGGAAATGAAAAACTGTTTTTT.

The rearrangement joins TRBV7-8 to TRBJ1-2, with 9 bases fitting TRBD1. This CDR3 contains 17 residues. Germline V gives CDR1 SGHVS, CDR2 FQNEAQ. Losses at the gene ends were 1 base for V and 0 bases for J; bases not matched to a gene: 6. As DNA, the CDR3 is TGTGCCAGCAGCTTAGGATTGGGGACAGGGACTAACTATGGCTACACCTTC. It yields the protein CASSLGLGTGTNYGYTF.

V and J are TRBV5-4 and TRBJ1-1; the match to TRBD1 covers 10 bases. CDR1 is SGHNT and CDR2 is YYREEE in the germline V gene (reference sequence). V was clipped by 3 bases and J by 3 bases; unmatched bases: 8. This CDR3 has 16 amino acids. DNA of the CDR3: TGTGCCAGCAGCTCAGACCGACAGGGGGCTTACACTGAAGCTTTCTTT. As protein: CASSSDRQGAYTEAFF.

The J gene is TRBJ1-6, the V gene TRBV3-1 (or the pseudogene TRBV3-2); weak D call: TRBD1 (5 bases). V gave up 1 base and J gave up 1 base, with 8 bases separating them. This CDR3 has 16 amino acids. Germline assignment: CDR1 LGHDT and CDR2 YNNKEL (reference sequence). The CDR3 nucleotides are TGTGCCAGCAGCCAAGGGGGGGTGTCCTATAATTCACCCCTCCACTTT. Protein product: CASSQGGVSYNSPLHF.

This chain uses TRBV28 with TRBJ1-2; 8 nucleotides match TRBD1. The V segment lost 7 bases and the J segment 4 bases; nucleotides outside the gene matches: 5. The CDR3 spans 13 residues. Germline assignment: CDR1 MDHEN and CDR2 SYDVKM. In nucleotides, the CDR3 is TGTGCCAGCACTAATGACAGGGGCTATGGCTACACCTTC. It yields the protein CASTNDRGYGYTF.

The J gene is TRBJ2-2, the V gene TRBV9; D unclear. The V gene lost 3 bases and the J gene lost 6 bases, with 9 bases spanning the gap. Germline loops: CDR1 SGDLS, CDR2 YYNGEE. The CDR3 has 13 residues. This CDR3 is CASSGWQSGELFF. The CDR3 nucleotides read TGTGCCAGCAGCGGCTGGCAGTCCGGGGAGCTGTTTTTT.

This rearrangement joins TRBV9 to TRBJ1-3, with D possibly matching TRBD1 (5 bases). CDR3 length equals 17 residues. Germline assignment: CDR1 SGDLS and CDR2 YYNGEE. V lost 0 bases, J lost 0 bases, and 13 bases lay in between. CDR3 sequence reads: CASSVDPQGRSGNTIYF. CDR3 sequence (DNA): TGTGCCAGCAGCGTAGACCCGCAGGGCCGCTCTGGAAACACCATATATTTT.

The J gene is TRBJ1-4, the V gene TRBV2; the D gene is possibly TRBD1 (6 bases). The CDR3 totals 14 residues. V gave up 2 bases and J gave up 10 bases, with 14 bases separating them. Germline CDR1 is SNHLY and CDR2 is FYNNEI. This CDR3 reads CASSESRGKGKLFF. Here the CDR3 DNA reads TGTGCCAGCAGTGAATCCAGGGGAAAAGGAAAACTGTTTTTT.

The sample holds a few counts of this clone. J is TRBJ1-5 and V is TRBV19, with 8 positions matching TRBD1. The CDR3 spans 17 residues. The germline V gene encodes CDR1 LNHDA and CDR2 SQIVND (reference sequence). J was trimmed by 4 bases and V by 4 bases; bases with no gene match: 12. CDR3 DNA sequence: TGTGCCAGTAGTAGAGCCGGGACAGGACGACTTAATCAGCCCCAGCATTTT. It translates to CASSRAGTGRLNQPQHF.

This clone was counted only a few times. The chain joins TRBV19 to TRBJ1-2; TRBD1 matches at 7 bases. CDR1 is LNHDA and CDR2 is SQIVND in the germline V gene (reference sequence). J gave up 4 bases and V 6 bases, and 8 bases lay outside the gene matches. CDR3 length: 14 amino acids. DNA for the CDR3: TGTGCCAGTAGCCCACGGGACAGCTTCTATGGCTACACCTTC. It is translated as CASSPRDSFYGYTF.

The chain joins TRBV3-1 (or the pseudogene TRBV3-2) to TRBJ2-5; tentative D call: TRBD1 (6 bases). The germline gives CDR1 LGHDT, CDR2 YNNKEL (reference sequence). CDR3 length: 14 residues. V lost 2 bases and J lost 5, with 12 bases in between. In nucleotides, the CDR3 is TGTGCCAGCAGCCAATACAGGGTTGGGGAGACCCAGTACTTC. Residues: CASSQYRVGETQYF.

The chain uses TRBV5-4 and TRBJ2-5, with 7 bases that match TRBD2. The CDR3 spans 15 residues. Germline assignment: CDR1 SGHNT and CDR2 YYREEE (reference sequence). The V gene end was trimmed by 9 bases and the J gene end by 2 bases; junction bases not matched to a gene: 13. CDR3 nucleotide sequence: TGTGCCACCGGTTGGGGAGGGGCGCCGCAAGAGACCCAGTACTTC. Protein sequence: CATGWGGAPQETQYF.

The chain combines TRBV5-4 with TRBJ1-1, with no clear D. The V gene lost 5 bases and the J gene lost 2 bases, with 13 bases spanning the gap. Per germline, CDR1 SGHNT and CDR2 YYREEE (reference sequence). This CDR3 has 14 residues. The CDR3 reads CASSVGDGNTEAFF. The CDR3 coding sequence is TGTGCCAGCAGTGTTGGAGACGGTAACACTGAAGCTTTCTTT.

This clone has only a few counts. The rearrangement joins TRBV15 to TRBJ1-1; D is possibly TRBD1 (6 bases). Germline V gene sequence: CDR1 LNHNV, CDR2 YYDKDF (reference sequence). V shed 6 bases and J shed 0 bases, with 11 bases lying between them. The CDR3 totals 14 residues. The CDR3 loop reads CATRSGQLNTEAFF. CDR3 in DNA: TGTGCCACCAGGAGCGGACAGTTGAACACTGAAGCTTTCTTT.

The rearrangement joins TRBV27 to TRBJ2-3; TRBD2 is a possible D gene (6 bases). The CDR3 loop spans 15 amino acids. Per the germline V gene, CDR1 is MNHEY and CDR2 is SMNVEV (reference sequence). Trimming removed 2 bases at V and 6 bases at J, with 15 bases between. The CDR3 region has the DNA TGTGCCAGCAGTTTAAGGGACTCCGGTTTGGATACGCAGTATTTT. It translates to CASSLRDSGLDTQYF.

The chain recombines TRBV30 with TRBJ1-6, with unresolved D. V was trimmed by 0 bases and J by 2 bases, leaving 8 bases between them. This CDR3 has 15 amino acids. Looked up from germline, CDR1 is GTSNPN and CDR2 is SVGIG (reference sequence). For the CDR3, the DNA is TGTGCCTGGAGTGTGAGCGTCCCCTATAATTCACCCCTCCACTTT. This translates into CAWSVSVPYNSPLHF.

The J gene is TRBJ2-3, the V gene TRBV7-3, with D tentatively TRBD1 (5 bases). The CDR3 is made up of 16 amino acids. Trimming shortened V by 4 bases and J by 1 base, and 15 bases separated the two germline ends. Germline lookup yields CDR1 SGHTA and CDR2 FQGTGA. CDR3 in DNA: TGTGCCAGCAGCTCCCGTGGGGCGACCGGCACAGATACGCAGTATTTT. Translation: CASSSRGATGTDTQYF.

In the case of this clone: The junction does not match germline at one end; this may be a read error. The chain links TRBV7-7 to TRBJ2-3; 7 bases are a match to TRBD2. CDR3 size: 15 residues. From germline, CDR1 is SSHAT and CDR2 FNYEAQ (reference sequence). The CDR3 loop reads CASSLSSGRTDTQYF. The CDR3 DNA sequence: TGTGCTAGCAGCTTAAGTAGCGGGCGGACAGATACGCAGTATTTT.

The V call is TRBV28, the J call TRBJ2-2, with a weak D call TRBD2 (6 bases). The CDR3 consists of 15 residues. Germline V gives CDR1 MDHEN, CDR2 SYDVKM. Trimming took 2 bases from V and 4 from J, leaving 11 bases between them. In DNA form, the CDR3 reads TGTGCCAGCAGTTTAGGAGGGGAGGCCACCGGGGAGCTGTTTTTT. It codes for CASSLGGEATGELFF.

This clone was observed a single time. This chain uses TRBV28 with TRBJ1-3, with 9 nucleotides matching TRBD1. The CDR3 contains 15 residues. The V segment lost 8 bases and the J segment 9 bases; nucleotides outside the gene matches: 14. The germline V gene encodes CDR1 MDHEN and CDR2 SYDVKM. The CDR3 coding sequence is TGTGCCAGCTCTCGGGGCGGGACAGGGCTTGTCACCATATATTTT. Protein: CASSRGGTGLVTIYF. The whole variable domain, filled in from reference TRBV28 and TRBJ1-3, reads DVKVTQSSRYLVKRTGEKVFLECVQDMDHENMFWYRQDPGLGLRLIYFSYDVKMKEKGDIPEGYSVSREKKERFSLILESASTNQTSMYLCASSRGGTGLVTIYFGEGSWLTVV.

The chain employs TRBV4-1 and TRBJ1-6; tentatively, D is TRBD1 (5 bases). The CDR3 has 16 residues. In germline, CDR1 is MGHRA, CDR2 YSYEKL. Trimming shortened V by 0 bases and J by 7 bases, and 13 bases separated the two germline ends. The CDR3 region has the DNA TGCGCCAGCAGCCAAGAATCGGCAGGGTCAAATTCACCCCTCCACTTT. This gives the protein CASSQESAGSNSPLHF.

The rearrangement joins TRBV10-2 to TRBJ2-1; 8 bases agree with TRBD2. The V and J ends lost 3 bases and 7 bases, in that order; junction bases with no gene match: 8. The CDR3 sequence is 15 residues long. The germline CDR1 and CDR2 sequences are WSHSY and SAAADI. The CDR3 DNA reads TGCGCCAGCAGTGACAGGGCTAGCGGGCTTAATGAGCAGTTCTTC. This encodes CASSDRASGLNEQFF.

The V and J genes are TRBV5-1 and TRBJ2-2, with TRBD1 matching over 8 bases. CDR3 length: 16 residues. J lost 7 bases, V lost 0 bases, and 8 bases had no gene match. The germline CDR1 and CDR2 sequences are SGHRS and YFSETQ. CDR3 DNA sequence: TGCGCCAGCAGCTTGGTTACAGGGGGAAATGGCGGGGAGCTGTTTTTT. It yields the protein CASSLVTGGNGGELFF.

This chain links TRBV3-1 (or the pseudogene TRBV3-2) with TRBJ2-5; TRBD1 is a possible D gene (5 bases). From germline, CDR1 is LGHDT and CDR2 YNNKEL (reference sequence). The CDR3 runs to 16 residues. V lost 2 bases and J lost 5, with 18 bases in between. The CDR3 DNA is TGTGCCAGCAGCCAACCATGGACACAAATTGGGGAGACCCAGTACTTC. Its protein product is CASSQPWTQIGETQYF.

This chain joins TRBV5-5 and TRBJ2-3, with 10 bases aligning to TRBD2. CDR1 SGHKS and CDR2 YYEKEE come from the germline V gene (reference sequence). The CDR3 runs 15 residues. The J segment lost 4 bases and the V segment lost 4 bases, leaving 6 bases of the junction unmatched. The CDR3 reads CASSPSGGAPDTQYF. CDR3 in DNA: TGTGCCAGCAGCCCGAGCGGGGGGGCCCCAGATACGCAGTATTTT.

The chain couples TRBV6-5 to TRBJ2-7; D not certain. Germline V CDR1 and CDR2: MNHEY, SVGAGI. Between the trimmed V and J ends, which lost 7 bases and 7 bases, there was a span of 20 bases. The CDR3 has 14 amino acids. The CDR3 spells CASTPVVAHKEQYF. The CDR3 coding sequence is TGTGCCAGCACCCCCGTCGTGGCTCACAAGGAGCAGTACTTC.

The chain couples TRBV2 to TRBJ1-6; D is unclear. The CDR3 totals 13 residues. Deletions cut 7 bases from V and 9 bases from J, with 13 bases between. Germline V lookup: CDR1 SNHLY, CDR2 FYNNEI. The CDR3 DNA reads TGTGCCAGCATCGAGAGGGAGGGTTCACCCCTCCACTTT. Residues: CASIEREGSPLHF.

The CDR3 nucleotides read TGTGCCAGCACCCCGGGGGGGACTGCAAAGTATGGCTACACCTTC. As protein: CASTPGGTAKYGYTF. The V call is TRBV28, the J call TRBJ1-2; possibly TRBD1 for D (5 bases). CDR1 and CDR2 from the germline V gene are MDHEN and SYDVKM. The CDR3 is 15 amino acids. V was cut by 7 bases and J by 5 bases, with 20 bases left in between.

V usage is TRBV29-1 and J usage is TRBJ2-2; 7 nucleotides align to TRBD1. CDR1 is SQVTM, CDR2 ANQGSEA, per germline. With V trimmed by 4 bases and J by 0 bases, 5 bases remained unmatched. The CDR3 sequence is 15 residues long. CDR3 nucleotides: TGCAGCGTTGTGAGGGGGCCCTCGAACACCGGGGAGCTGTTTTTT. Translated: CSVVRGPSNTGELFF.